These T cell receptor beta chains were read from a single sample in a study of shared clonotypes between healthy human individuals. This table comes from immunoSEQ multiplex PCR, and its TCRdb copy is limited to in-frame clones, with some not included. The sample consists of a few million clones, roughly 90% of them appearing once. Sequencing was carried out using naive CD4+ T cells from PBMCs. These receptors were taken from a man in his late teens or twenties in good health. Some clones in this sample may be carry-over from other donors' samples. Both conserved end residues are part of each CDR3. The D gene is left open where the match is weak. Clone size is shown for a subset of rows, as once, few, many or a class of expanded clone.

J: TRBJ1-3
V: TRBV6-5
D: -
size: -
CDR3: CASKGGGTSYF
DNA: TGTGCCAGCAAAGGGGGAGGGACTTCGTATTTT

J: TRBJ2-7
V: TRBV6-1
D: -
size: -
CDR3: CASSGQTGAYEQYF
DNA: TGTGCCAGCAGTGGGCAGACGGGCGCCTACGAGCAGTACTTC

J: TRBJ1-1
V: TRBV2
D: -
size: -
CDR3: CAARRKSASNTEAFF
DNA: TGTGCCGCCCGTAGGAAATCAGCTTCGAACACTGAAGCTTTCTTT

J: TRBJ2-7
V: TRBV18
D: -
size: -
CDR3: CASSPPWEPYEQYF
DNA: TGTGCCAGCTCACCACCGTGGGAGCCCTACGAGCAGTACTTC

J: TRBJ1-5
V: TRBV7-8
D: TRBD1
size: -
CDR3: CASSDGDRVRPQHF
DNA: TGTGCCAGCAGCGACGGGGACAGGGTTCGGCCCCAGCATTTT

J: TRBJ1-2
V: TRBV5-4
D: -
size: -
CDR3: CASSSGGGFYGYTF
DNA: TGTGCCAGCAGCTCGGGTGGGGGGTTCTATGGCTACACCTTC

J: TRBJ2-7
V: TRBV28
D: -
size: once
CDR3: CASRGGPGVQREQYF
DNA: TGTGCCAGCAGGGGGGGACCAGGAGTTCAGCGGGAGCAGTACTTC

J: TRBJ1-3
V: TRBV4-3
D: -
size: -
CDR3: CASSPGTFSGNTIYF
DNA: TGCGCCAGCAGCCCAGGTACCTTCTCTGGAAACACCATATATTTT

J: TRBJ1-1
V: TRBV30
D: -
size: few
CDR3: CAWTPTGNTEAFF
DNA: TGTGCCTGGACGCCGACAGGGAACACTGAAGCTTTCTTT

J: TRBJ2-7
V: TRBV6-6
D: -
size: -
CDR3: CASSYLEGSYEQYF
DNA: TGTGCCAGCAGTTACTTGGAAGGTTCCTACGAGCAGTACTTC

J: TRBJ2-2
V: TRBV7-6
D: TRBD2
size: -
CDR3: CASSLRSGTNTGELFF
DNA: TGTGCCAGCAGCTTACGTAGCGGGACGAACACCGGGGAGCTGTTTTTT

J: TRBJ1-1
V: TRBV28
D: -
size: -
CDR3: CASSSPAGGGAFF
DNA: TGTGCCAGCAGTTCCCCGGCTGGAGGGGGAGCTTTCTTT

J: TRBJ1-2
V: TRBV27
D: TRBD1
size: -
CDR3: CASSSMYNRGLGGYTF
DNA: TGTGCCAGCAGTTCCATGTATAACAGGGGGCTGGGGGGCTACACCTTC

J: TRBJ1-1
V: TRBV18
D: -
size: -
CDR3: CASSLGPENTEAFF
DNA: TGTGCCAGCTCCCTTGGCCCAGAGAACACTGAAGCTTTCTTT

J: TRBJ2-1
V: TRBV19
D: TRBD2
size: -
CDR3: CASIPPGLAGYYNEQFF
DNA: TGTGCCAGTATCCCGCCGGGACTAGCGGGGTACTACAATGAGCAGTTCTTC

J: TRBJ2-7
V: TRBV6-5
D: -
size: -
CDR3: CASSYMGSNEQYF
DNA: TGTGCCAGCAGTTATATGGGAAGTAACGAGCAGTACTTC